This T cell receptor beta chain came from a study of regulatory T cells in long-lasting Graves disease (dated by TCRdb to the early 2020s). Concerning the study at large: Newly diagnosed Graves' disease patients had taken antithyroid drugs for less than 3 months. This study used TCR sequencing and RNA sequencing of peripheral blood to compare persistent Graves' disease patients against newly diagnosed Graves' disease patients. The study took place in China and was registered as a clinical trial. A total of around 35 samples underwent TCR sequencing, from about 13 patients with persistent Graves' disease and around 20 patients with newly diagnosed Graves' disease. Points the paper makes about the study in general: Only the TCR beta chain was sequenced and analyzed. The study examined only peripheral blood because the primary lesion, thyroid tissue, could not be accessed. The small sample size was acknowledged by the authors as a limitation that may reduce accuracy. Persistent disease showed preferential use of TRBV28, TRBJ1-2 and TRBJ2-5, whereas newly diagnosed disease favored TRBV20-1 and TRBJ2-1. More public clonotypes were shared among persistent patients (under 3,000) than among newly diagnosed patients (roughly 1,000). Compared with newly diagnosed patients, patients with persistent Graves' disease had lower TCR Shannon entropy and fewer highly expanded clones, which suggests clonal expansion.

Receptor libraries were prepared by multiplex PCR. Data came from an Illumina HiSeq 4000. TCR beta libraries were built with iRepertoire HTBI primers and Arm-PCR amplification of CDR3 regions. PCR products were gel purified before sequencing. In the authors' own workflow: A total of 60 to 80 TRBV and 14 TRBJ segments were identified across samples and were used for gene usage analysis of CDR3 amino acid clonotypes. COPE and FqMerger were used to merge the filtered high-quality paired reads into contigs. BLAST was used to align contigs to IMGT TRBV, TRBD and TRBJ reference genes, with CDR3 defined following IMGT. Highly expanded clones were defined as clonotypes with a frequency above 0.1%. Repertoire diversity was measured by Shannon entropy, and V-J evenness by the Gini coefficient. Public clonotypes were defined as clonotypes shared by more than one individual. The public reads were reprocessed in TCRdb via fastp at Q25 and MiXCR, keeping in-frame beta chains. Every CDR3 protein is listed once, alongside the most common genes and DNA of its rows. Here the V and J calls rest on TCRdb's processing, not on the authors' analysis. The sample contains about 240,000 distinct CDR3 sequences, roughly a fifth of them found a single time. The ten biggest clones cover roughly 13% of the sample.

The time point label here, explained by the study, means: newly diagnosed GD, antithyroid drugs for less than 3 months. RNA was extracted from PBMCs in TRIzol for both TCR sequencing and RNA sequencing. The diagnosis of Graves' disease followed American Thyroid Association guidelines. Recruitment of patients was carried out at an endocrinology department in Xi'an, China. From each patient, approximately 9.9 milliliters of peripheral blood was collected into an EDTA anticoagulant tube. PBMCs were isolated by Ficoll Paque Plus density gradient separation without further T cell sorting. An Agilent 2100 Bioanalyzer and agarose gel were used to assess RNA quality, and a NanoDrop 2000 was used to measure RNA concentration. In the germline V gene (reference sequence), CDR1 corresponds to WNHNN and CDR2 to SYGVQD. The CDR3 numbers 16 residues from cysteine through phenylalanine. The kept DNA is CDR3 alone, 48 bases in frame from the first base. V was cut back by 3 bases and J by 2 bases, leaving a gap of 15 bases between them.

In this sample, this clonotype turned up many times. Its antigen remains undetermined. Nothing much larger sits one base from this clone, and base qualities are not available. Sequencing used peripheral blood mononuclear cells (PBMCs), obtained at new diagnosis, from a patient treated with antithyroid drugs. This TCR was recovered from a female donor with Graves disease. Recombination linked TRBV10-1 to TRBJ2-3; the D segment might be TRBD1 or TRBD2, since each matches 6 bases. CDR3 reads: CASSESAGHNTDTQYF. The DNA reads TGCGCCAGCAGTGAATCCGCGGGACATAACACAGATACGCAGTATTTT.